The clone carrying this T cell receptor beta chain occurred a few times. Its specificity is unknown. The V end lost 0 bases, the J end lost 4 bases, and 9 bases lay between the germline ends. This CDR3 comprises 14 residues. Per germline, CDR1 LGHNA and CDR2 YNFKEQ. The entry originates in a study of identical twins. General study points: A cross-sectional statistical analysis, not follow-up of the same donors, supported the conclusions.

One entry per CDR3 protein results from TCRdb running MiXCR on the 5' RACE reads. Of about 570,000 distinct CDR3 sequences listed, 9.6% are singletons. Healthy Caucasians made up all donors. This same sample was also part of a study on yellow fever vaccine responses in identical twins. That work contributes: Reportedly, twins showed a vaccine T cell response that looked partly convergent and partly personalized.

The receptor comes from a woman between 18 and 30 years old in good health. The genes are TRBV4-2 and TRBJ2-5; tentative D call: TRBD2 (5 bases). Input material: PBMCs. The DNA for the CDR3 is TGTGCCAGCAGCCAAGAGGCCGGAGGAGAGACCCAGTACTTC. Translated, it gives CASSQEAGGETQYF.